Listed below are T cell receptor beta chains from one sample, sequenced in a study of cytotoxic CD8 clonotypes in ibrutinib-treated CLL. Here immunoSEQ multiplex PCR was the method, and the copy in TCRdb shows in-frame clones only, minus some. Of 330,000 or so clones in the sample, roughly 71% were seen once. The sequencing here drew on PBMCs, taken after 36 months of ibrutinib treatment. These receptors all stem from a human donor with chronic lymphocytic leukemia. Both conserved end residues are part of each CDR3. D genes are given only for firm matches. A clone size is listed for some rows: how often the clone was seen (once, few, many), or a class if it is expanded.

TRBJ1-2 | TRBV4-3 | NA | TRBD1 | TGCGCCAGCAGCCAAGGACCGACAGGGGACGGTGGCTACACCTTC | CASSQGPTGDGGYTF
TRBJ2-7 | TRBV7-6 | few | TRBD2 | TGTGCCAGCAGCCGCGGGGGCTCCTACGAGCAGTACTTC | CASSRGGSYEQYF
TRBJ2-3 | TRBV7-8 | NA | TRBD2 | TGTGCCAGCAGCCCCGACCAGCGGGGGCCCACTGATACGCAGTATTTT | CASSPDQRGPTDTQYF
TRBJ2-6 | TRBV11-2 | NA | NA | TGTGCCAGCAGCTTACCGAACTCTGGGGCCAACGTCCTGACTTTC | CASSLPNSGANVLTF
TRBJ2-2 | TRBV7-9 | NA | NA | TGTGCCAGCAACCCGCTGCGGGATTCGGGCACCGGGGAGCTGTTTTTT | CASNPLRDSGTGELFF
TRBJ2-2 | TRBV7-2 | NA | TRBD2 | TGTGCCAGCAGCTTAACTAGCGGGGGCAACACCGGGGAGCTGTTTTTT | CASSLTSGGNTGELFF
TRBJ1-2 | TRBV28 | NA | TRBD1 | TGTGCCCTTGGGTGGCAGGGGGCATCTGGCTACACCTTC | CALGWQGASGYTF
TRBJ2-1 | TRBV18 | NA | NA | TGTGCCAGCTCACCCCAGGGTGTCCTTGAGCAGTTCTTC | CASSPQGVLEQFF
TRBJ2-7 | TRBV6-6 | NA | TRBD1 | TGTGCCAGCAGCCGTCCCGGGACAGGGTTCCTGTACTTC | CASSRPGTGFLYF
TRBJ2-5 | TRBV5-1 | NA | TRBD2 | TGCGCCAGCAGCTTGGGGGGACTAGTGGGAAGCCAAGAGACCCAGTACTTC | CASSLGGLVGSQETQYF
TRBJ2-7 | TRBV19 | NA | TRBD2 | TGTGCCAGTACTGCGGGAGGGCCCCGTCAGTACTTC | CASTAGGPRQYF
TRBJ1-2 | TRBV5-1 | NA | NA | TGCGCCAGCAGCTTTGATTTTTGGAAGTCTAACTATGGCTACACCTTC | CASSFDFWKSNYGYTF
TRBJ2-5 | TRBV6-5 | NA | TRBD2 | TGTGCCAGCACCAAACTAGCGGGAGAAGGAGAGACCCAGTACTTC | CASTKLAGEGETQYF
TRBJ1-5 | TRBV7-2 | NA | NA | TGTGCCAGCAGCTCACGTCACCCCAATCAGCCCCAGCATTTT | CASSSRHPNQPQHF
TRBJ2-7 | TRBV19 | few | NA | TGTGCCAGTAGTCAGGGGCACTCCTACGAGCAGTACTTC | CASSQGHSYEQYF
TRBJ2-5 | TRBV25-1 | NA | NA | TGTGCCAGCAGTGAATTGGGGAACCCCCCTCAAGAGACCCAGTACTTC | CASSELGNPPQETQYF
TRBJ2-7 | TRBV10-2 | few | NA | TGCGCCAGCACCAATGGACCCTCCTACGAGCAGTACTTC | CASTNGPSYEQYF
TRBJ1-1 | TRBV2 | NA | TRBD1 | TGTGCCATCCCAGACAGGGTTTTCACTGAAGCTTTCTTT | CAIPDRVFTEAFF
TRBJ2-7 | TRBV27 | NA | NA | TGTGCCAGCAGTTTAGGCCCGGGGACAACCTACGAGCAGTACTTC | CASSLGPGTTYEQYF
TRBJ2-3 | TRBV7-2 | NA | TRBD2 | TGTGCCAGCAGATCGCGGGGGGCCCCCGGCACAGATACGCAGTATTTT | CASRSRGAPGTDTQYF
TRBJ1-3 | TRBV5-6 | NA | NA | TGTGCCAGCAGCTTCAGGAGCCCTGGAAACACCATATATTTT | CASSFRSPGNTIYF
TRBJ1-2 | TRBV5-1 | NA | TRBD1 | TGCGCCAGCAGCCGGGGGACAGTAAAAAAAGATGGCTACACCTTC | CASSRGTVKKDGYTF
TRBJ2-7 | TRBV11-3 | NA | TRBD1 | TGTGCCAGCAGCTTAGGAGGGGGCATCTACGAGCAGTACTTC | CASSLGGGIYEQYF
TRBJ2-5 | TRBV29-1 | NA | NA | TGCAGCGTTGGGGGACGCATGACCGAAGAGACCCAGTACTTC | CSVGGRMTEETQYF
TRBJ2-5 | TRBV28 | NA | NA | TGTGCCAGCAGTTTACTGGACTACCCAACCTCGGGGGAGACCCAGTACTTC | CASSLLDYPTSGETQYF